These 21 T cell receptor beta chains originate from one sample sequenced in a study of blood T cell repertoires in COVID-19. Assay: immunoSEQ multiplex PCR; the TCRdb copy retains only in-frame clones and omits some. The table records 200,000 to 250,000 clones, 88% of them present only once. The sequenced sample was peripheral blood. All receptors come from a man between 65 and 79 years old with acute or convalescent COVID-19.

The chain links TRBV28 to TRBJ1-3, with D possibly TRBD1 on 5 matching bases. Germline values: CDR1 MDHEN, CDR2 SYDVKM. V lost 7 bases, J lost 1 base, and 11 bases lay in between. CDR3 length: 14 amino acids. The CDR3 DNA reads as TGTGCCAGCACCTGGGGCGTATCTGGAAACACCATATATTTT. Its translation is CASTWGVSGNTIYF.

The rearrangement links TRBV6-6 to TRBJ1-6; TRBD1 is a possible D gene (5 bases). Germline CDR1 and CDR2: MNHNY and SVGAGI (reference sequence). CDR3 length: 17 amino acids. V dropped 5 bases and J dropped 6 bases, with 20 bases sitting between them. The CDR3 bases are TGTGCCAGCAGTCCCGAGGGGCGGGGTGAGGGTAATTCACCCCTCCACTTT. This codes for CASSPEGRGEGNSPLHF.

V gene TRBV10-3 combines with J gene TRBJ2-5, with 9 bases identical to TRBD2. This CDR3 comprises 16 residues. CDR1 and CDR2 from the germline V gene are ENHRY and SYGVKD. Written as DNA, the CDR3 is TGTGCTATTTTAGCCACTAGCGGGCCCGGACGGGAGACCCAGTACTTC. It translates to CAILATSGPGRETQYF.

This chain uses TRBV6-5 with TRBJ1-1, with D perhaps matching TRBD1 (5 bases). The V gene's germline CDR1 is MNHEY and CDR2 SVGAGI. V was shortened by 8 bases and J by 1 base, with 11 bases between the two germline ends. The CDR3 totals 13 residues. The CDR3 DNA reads TGTGCCAGCGCCCCCGGGGGGAACACTGAAGCTTTCTTT. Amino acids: CASAPGGNTEAFF.

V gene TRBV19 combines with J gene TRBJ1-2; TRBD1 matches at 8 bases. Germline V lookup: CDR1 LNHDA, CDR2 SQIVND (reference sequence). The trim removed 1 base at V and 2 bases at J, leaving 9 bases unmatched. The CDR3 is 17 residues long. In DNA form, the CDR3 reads TGTGCCAGTAGTATAGCCGGCCCGGGACAGGAGAACTATGGCTACACCTTC. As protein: CASSIAGPGQENYGYTF.

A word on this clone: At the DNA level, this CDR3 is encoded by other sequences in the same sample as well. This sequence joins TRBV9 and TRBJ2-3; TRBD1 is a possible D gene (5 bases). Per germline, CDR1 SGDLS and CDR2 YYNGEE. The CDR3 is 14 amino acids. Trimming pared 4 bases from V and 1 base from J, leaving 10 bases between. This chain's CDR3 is CASSLGQRTDTQYF. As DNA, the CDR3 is TGTGCCAGCAGCCTGGGGCAGCGCACAGATACGCAGTATTTT.

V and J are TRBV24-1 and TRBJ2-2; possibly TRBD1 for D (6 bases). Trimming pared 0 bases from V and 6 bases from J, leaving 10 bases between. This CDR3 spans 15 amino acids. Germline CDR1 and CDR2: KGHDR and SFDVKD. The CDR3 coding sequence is TGTGCCACCAGTGATTTGCGACGGACAGCCGGGGAGCTGTTTTTT. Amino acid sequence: CATSDLRRTAGELFF.

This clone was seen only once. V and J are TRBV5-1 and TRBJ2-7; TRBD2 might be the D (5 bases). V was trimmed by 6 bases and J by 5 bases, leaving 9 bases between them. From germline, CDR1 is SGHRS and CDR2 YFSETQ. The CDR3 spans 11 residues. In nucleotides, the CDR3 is TGCGCCAGCAAAGGAGGCAACGAGCAGTACTTC. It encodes CASKGGNEQYF. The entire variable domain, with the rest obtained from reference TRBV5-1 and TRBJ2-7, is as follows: KAGVTQTPRYLIKTRGQQVTLSCSPISGHRSVSWYQQTPGQGLQFLFEYFSETQRNKGNFPGRFSGRQFSNSRSEMNVSTLELGDSALYLCASKGGNEQYFGPGTRLTVT.

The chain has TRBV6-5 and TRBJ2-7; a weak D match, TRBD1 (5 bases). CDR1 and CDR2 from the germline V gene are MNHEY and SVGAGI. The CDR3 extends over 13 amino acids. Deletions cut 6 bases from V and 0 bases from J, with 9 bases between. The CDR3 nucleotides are TGTGCCAGCAGCCTGACAGACTCCTACGAGCAGTACTTC. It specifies CASSLTDSYEQYF.

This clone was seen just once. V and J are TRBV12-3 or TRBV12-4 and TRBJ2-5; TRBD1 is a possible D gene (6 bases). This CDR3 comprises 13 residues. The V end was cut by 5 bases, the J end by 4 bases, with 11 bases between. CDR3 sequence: CASSTGKAETQYF. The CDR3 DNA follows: TGTGCCAGCAGTACAGGGAAGGCAGAGACCCAGTACTTC.

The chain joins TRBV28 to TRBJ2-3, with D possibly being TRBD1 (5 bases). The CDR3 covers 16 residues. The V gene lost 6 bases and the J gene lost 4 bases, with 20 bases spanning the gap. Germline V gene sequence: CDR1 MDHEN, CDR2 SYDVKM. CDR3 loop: CASSPLGAARPDTQYF. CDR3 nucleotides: TGTGCCAGCAGCCCCCTTGGGGCAGCACGACCAGATACGCAGTATTTT.

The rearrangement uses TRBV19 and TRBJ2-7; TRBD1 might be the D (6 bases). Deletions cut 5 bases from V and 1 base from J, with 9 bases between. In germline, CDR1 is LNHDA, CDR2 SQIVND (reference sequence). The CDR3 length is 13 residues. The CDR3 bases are TGTGCCAGTAGTCGGGACACGTCCTACGAGCAGTACTTC. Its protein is CASSRDTSYEQYF. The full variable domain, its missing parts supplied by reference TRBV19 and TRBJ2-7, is DGGITQSPKYLFRKEGQNVTLSCEQNLNHDAMYWYRQDPGQGLRLIYYSQIVNDFQKGDIAEGYSVSREKKESFPLTVTSAQKNPTAFYLCASSRDTSYEQYFGPGTRLTVT.

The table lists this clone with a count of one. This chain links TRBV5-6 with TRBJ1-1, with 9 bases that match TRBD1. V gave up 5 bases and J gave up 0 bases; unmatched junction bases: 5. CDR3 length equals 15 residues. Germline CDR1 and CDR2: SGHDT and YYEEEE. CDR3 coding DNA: TGTGCCAGCAGTTATGGGACAGGGATGAACACTGAAGCTTTCTTT. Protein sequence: CASSYGTGMNTEAFF.

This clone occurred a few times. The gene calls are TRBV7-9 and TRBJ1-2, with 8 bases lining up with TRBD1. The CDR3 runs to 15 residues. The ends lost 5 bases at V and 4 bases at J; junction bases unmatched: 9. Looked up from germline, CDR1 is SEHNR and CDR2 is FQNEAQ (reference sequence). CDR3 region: CASSPRTGSTYGYTF. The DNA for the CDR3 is TGTGCCAGCAGCCCTCGGACAGGGTCTACCTATGGCTACACCTTC.

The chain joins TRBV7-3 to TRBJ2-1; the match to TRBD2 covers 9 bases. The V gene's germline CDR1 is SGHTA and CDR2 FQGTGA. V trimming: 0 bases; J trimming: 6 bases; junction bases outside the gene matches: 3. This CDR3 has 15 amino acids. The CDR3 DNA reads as TGTGCCAGCAGCTTAACCCCGGGACTAGCCAATGAGCAGTTCTTC. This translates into CASSLTPGLANEQFF.

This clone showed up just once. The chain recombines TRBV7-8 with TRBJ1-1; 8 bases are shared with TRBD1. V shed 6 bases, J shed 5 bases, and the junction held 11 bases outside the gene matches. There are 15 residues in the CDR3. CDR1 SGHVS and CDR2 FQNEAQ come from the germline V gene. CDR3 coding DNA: TGTGCCAGCAGAATACGGACAGGGTTGGGAACTGAAGCTTTCTTT. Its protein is CASRIRTGLGTEAFF. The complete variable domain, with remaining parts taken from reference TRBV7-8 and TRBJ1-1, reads GAGVSQSPRYKVAKRGQDVALRCDPISGHVSLFWYQQALGQGPEFLTYFQNEAQLDKSGLPSDRFFAERPEGSVSTLKIQRTQQEDSAVYLCASRIRTGLGTEAFFGQGTRLTVV.

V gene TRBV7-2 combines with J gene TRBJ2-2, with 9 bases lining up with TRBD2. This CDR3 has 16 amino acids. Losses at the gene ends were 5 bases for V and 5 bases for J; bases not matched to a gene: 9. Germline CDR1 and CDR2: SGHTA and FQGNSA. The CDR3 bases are TGTGCCAGCAGCCCCCAGGGACTAGCTGTAACCGGGGAGCTGTTTTTT. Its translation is CASSPQGLAVTGELFF.

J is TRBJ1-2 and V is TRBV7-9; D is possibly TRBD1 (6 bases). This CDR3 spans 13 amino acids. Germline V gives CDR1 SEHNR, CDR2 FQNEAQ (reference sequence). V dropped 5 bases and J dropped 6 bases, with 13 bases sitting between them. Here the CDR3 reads CASSLYHRDGYTF. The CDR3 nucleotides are TGTGCCAGCAGCCTCTACCACAGGGATGGCTACACCTTC.

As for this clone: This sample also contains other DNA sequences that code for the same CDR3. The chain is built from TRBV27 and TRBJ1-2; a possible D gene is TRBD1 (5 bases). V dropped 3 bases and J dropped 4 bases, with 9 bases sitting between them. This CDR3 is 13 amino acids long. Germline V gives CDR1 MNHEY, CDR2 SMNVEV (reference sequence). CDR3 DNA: TGTGCCAGCAGTTTGCAGGGCTCCTATGGCTACACCTTC. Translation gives CASSLQGSYGYTF.

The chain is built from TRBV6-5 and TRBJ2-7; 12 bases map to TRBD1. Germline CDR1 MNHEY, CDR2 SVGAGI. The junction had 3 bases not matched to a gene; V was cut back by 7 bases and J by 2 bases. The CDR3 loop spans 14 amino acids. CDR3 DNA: TGTGCCAGCAACCGGGACAGGGGGCCCTACGAGCAGTACTTC. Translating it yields CASNRDRGPYEQYF.

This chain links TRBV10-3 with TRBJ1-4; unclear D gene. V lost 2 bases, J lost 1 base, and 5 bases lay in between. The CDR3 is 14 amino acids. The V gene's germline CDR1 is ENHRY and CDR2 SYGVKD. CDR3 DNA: TGTGCCATCAGTGAGACCGGAACTAATGAAAAACTGTTTTTT. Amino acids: CAISETGTNEKLFF.